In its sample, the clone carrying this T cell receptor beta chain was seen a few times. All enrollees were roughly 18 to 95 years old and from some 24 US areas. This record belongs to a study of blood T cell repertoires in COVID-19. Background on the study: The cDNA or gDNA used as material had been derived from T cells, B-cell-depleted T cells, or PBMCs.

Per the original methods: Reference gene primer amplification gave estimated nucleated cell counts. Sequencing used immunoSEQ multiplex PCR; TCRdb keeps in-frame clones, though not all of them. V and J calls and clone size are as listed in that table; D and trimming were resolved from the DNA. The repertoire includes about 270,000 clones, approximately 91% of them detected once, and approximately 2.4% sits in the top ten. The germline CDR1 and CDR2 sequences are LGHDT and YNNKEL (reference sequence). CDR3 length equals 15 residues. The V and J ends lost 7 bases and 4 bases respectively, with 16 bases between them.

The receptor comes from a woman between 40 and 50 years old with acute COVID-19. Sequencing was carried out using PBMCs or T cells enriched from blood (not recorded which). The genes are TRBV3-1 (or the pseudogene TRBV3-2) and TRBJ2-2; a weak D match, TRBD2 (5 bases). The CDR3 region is CASTPRVAVTGELFF. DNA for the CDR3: TGTGCCAGCACCCCGCGGGTGGCAGTCACCGGGGAGCTGTTTTTT.